This TCR beta chain was recovered during a study of tumor and adjacent non-tumor tissue in lung cancer. No cell sorting was done before RNA was extracted from the tissue. Distant lung tissue was collected more than 3 cm away from the tumor edge. Per the germline V gene, CDR1 is SGHNT and CDR2 is YENEEA. The junction had 0 bases not matched to a gene; V was cut back by 4 bases and J by 1 base. The length of the CDR3 is 14 residues. The library came from three nested PCR rounds adapted from ARM-PCR protocols. TCRdb used MiXCR to reprocess the multiplex PCR reads, holding one entry per CDR3 protein. The sample holds about 67,000 distinct CDR3 sequences, 76% seen once. In this sample, this clonotype is medium-sized (0.01 to 0.1%).

The source material was distant non-tumor lung tissue. This clonotype originated in a man aged 60 to 69 with non-small cell lung cancer. The chain couples TRBV11-3 to TRBJ2-3; TRBD2 matches at 9 bases. CDR3 loop: CASSWTSGTDTQYF. CDR3 coding DNA: TGTGCCAGCAGCTGGACTAGCGGCACAGATACGCAGTATTTT.